This TCR beta chain is drawn from a study of CD8 T cells in cerebrospinal fluid in Alzheimer's disease. Participants were all in good physical condition and free of acute infection. TCRdb re-called the 10x single-cell sequencing reads and shows each CDR3 protein once, DNA omitted. This sample's table has roughly 780 distinct CDR3 sequences. This clonotype counts as large by frequency. The CDR3 loop spans 14 amino acids. CDR1 LGHNA and CDR2 YNFKEQ come from the germline V gene. This TCR derives from a human donor with Parkinson's disease. The material sequenced was cerebrospinal fluid. The chain employs TRBV4-2 and TRBJ1-3; TCRdb's D gene call, TRBD1, goes unchecked for lack of DNA. CDR3 residues: CASSQGLSGNTIYF.